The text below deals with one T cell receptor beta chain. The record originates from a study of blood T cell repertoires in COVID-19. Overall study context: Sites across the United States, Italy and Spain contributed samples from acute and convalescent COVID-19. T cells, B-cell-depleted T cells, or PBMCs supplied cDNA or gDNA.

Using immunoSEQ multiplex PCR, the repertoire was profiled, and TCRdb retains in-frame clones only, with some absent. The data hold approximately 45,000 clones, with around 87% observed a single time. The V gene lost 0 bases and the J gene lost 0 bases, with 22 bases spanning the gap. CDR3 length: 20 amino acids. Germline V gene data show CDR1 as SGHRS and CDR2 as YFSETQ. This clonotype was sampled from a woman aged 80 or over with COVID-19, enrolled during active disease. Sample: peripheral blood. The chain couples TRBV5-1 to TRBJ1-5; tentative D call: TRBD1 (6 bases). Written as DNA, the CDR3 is TGCGCCAGCAGCTTGGGCGCAGGGGATCTTTCGATCGGTAGCAATCAGCCCCAGCATTTT. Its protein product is CASSLGAGDLSIGSNQPQHF.